This T cell receptor beta chain was captured by sequencing in a study of blood T cell repertoires in COVID-19. Looking at the study overall: COVID-19 samples, acute and convalescent, were from the United States, Italy and Spain. PBMCs, B-cell-depleted T cells, or T cells were the source of the cDNA or gDNA that made up the material.

Authors' analysis steps: From reference gene primer amplification, estimates of nucleated cell counts were derived. Assay: immunoSEQ multiplex PCR; the TCRdb copy retains only in-frame clones and omits some. V and J calls and clone size come straight from that table; D and trimming were deduced from the DNA. The sample has more than 120,000 clones, about nine tenths seen once. The sequence was collected from a woman in her fifties or sixties with acute or convalescent COVID-19. Sample: peripheral blood.

The CDR3 protein is CAITAGGETEAFF. CDR3 in DNA: TGTGCCATCACCGCAGGGGGCGAGACTGAAGCTTTCTTT. The chain carries TRBV10-3 and TRBJ1-1, with 8 bases aligning to TRBD1. The V and J ends lost 7 bases and 5 bases, in that order; junction bases with no gene match: 6. This CDR3 has 13 amino acids. Looked up from germline, CDR1 is ENHRY and CDR2 is SYGVKD.